This T cell receptor (beta chain) was identified in a study of response to subunit inactivated influenza vaccine (dated by TCRdb to between 2018 and 2020). As for the study more broadly: Deep quantitative T cell receptor repertoire profiling was used in the study to track responses to a trivalent subunit inactivated influenza vaccine. The paper as a whole reports these results and caveats: The authors proposed that each seasonal influenza vaccination may bring in only a limited number of new T cells.

As to this clonotype: The clone's antigen remains unknown. Base qualities are not at hand, and no much larger clone is one base apart.

Libraries were prepared through RT-PCR. TCRdb lists the instrument as Illumina HiSeq 2500. TCRdb ran its own pipeline on the public reads, namely fastp trimming at Q25 and MiXCR clone calling, and kept in-frame beta chains. One record per CDR3 amino acid sequence lists the most common genes and DNA. Here the sample has approximately 480,000 distinct CDR3 sequences; around 9.9% occur a single time. The ten largest clones represent 12% of the sample. This specimen's time point label, per the study, means: around 45 days after influenza vaccine administration. Between the V and J ends, shortened by 5 bases and 4 bases respectively, the junction contains 17 bases. The CDR1 and CDR2 encoded by the germline V gene are SGHAT and FQNNGV. The CDR3 goes from the cysteine to the phenylalanine over 16 residues. Only the CDR3 region is kept as DNA, spanning 48 bases read in frame from base 1.

The rearrangement joined TRBV11-2 to TRBJ2-2, with a tentative D gene TRBD2 over 6 matching bases. This sequence originates from a man aged 50 or older who received an inactivated influenza vaccine. Donor details come from another sample of the same person, matched by shared clones. Specimen: PBMCs from blood, collected roughly 6 weeks after vaccination. The CDR3 region: CASSRERAAATGELFF. The nucleotide sequence is given as TGTGCCAGCAGCCGGGAGCGGGCTGCTGCCACCGGGGAGCTGTTTTTT.